What follows is one T cell receptor (beta chain) and its context. What it recognizes is unknown. Recent acute infections and vaccinations were absent in the healthy HIV-negative adult donors. Generated by immunoSEQ multiplex PCR, the TCRdb table keeps only in-frame clones and is missing some. The sample includes around 510,000 clones, about 96% of them seen just once. The sample belongs to a study of shared clonotypes between healthy human individuals. Study-wide results and limits: A reduction in generation probabilities was seen for non-shared clonotypes relative to those shared by all four donors. Generally, estimated richness proved larger in naive subsets than it did in memory subsets. Approximately 4.6% of naive CD4 clonotypes were shared across a few donors.

CDR3 length: 22 residues. The germline gives CDR1 MNHEY, CDR2 SMNVEV (reference sequence). With 7 bases clipped from V and 5 bases from J, the junction kept 32 bases outside the gene matches. The gene calls are TRBV27 and TRBJ1-2; 9 bases fit TRBD1. Material for sequencing was naive CD4+ T cells sorted from blood. The subset is: CD45RA+ positively selected. This sequence was found in a woman in her twenties or thirties in good health. This chain's CDR3 is CASTATVQTDQRTGAFEYGYTF. In nucleotides, the CDR3 is TGTGCCAGCACCGCTACAGTGCAGACAGACCAGCGGACAGGGGCTTTCGAATATGGCTACACCTTC.